The next 30 T cell receptor beta chains were all read from a single sample in a study of beta chain features in type 1 diabetes. Expressed TCRB transcripts were sequenced because the entire RNA isolate underwent reverse transcription. TCRdb's table, derived via immunoSEQ multiplex PCR, lists solely in-frame clones and lacks some. This repertoire shows 450,000 to 550,000 clones, roughly 30% found once; its top ten account for more than 0.055%. What was sequenced was naive CD4+ T cells from blood. The receptor source for this set is a young man in good health.

The chain carries TRBV7-6 and TRBJ2-5; D may be TRBD2 (6 bases). Between the trimmed V and J ends, which lost 1 base and 5 bases, there was a span of 14 bases. The CDR3 runs 15 residues. Germline V gene data show CDR1 as SGHVS and CDR2 as FNYEAQ. CDR3 nucleotide sequence: TGTGCCAGCAGCTTAGATCGGGGGTTCGGGGAGACCCAGTACTTC. Protein: CASSLDRGFGETQYF.

This clone showed up just once. This same CDR3 is encoded by further DNA sequences in the sample. The V gene is TRBV5-1, the J gene TRBJ2-1, with 12 bases identical to TRBD2. Germline-derived CDR1 and CDR2 are SGHRS and YFSETQ. V shed 4 bases and J 1 base; nucleotides not matched to a gene: 3. The CDR3 sequence is 16 residues long. The CDR3 spells CASSPTSGSSYNEQFF. Written as DNA, the CDR3 is TGCGCCAGCAGCCCGACTAGCGGGAGTTCCTACAATGAGCAGTTCTTC.

The V and J genes are TRBV29-1 and TRBJ2-3; D unresolved. The CDR3 consists of 11 residues. Germline-derived CDR1 and CDR2 are SQVTM and ANQGSEA. V dropped 7 bases and J dropped 6 bases, with 11 bases sitting between them. CDR3 protein: CSARHSDTQYF. The DNA for the CDR3 is TGCAGCGCCCGCCATTCCGATACGCAGTATTTT.

This rearrangement joins TRBV9 to TRBJ1-4, with 8 positions matching TRBD1. The germline V gene has CDR1 SGDLS and CDR2 YYNGEE. This CDR3 is 16 amino acids long. The V segment lost 2 bases and the J segment 11 bases; nucleotides outside the gene matches: 14. In DNA, the CDR3 is TGTGCCAGCAGCGTTAGCGGAACTGAAACAGGGGGGAAACTGTTTTTT. This gives the protein CASSVSGTETGGKLFF.

V gene TRBV5-6 combines with J gene TRBJ2-7; possibly TRBD1 for D (5 bases). Germline values: CDR1 SGHDT, CDR2 YYEEEE. This CDR3 comprises 13 residues. Trimming took off 0 bases at V and 2 bases at J, with 6 bases between the two ends. Here the CDR3 DNA reads TGTGCCAGCAGCTTGGCAGGGCCCTACGAGCAGTACTTC. As protein: CASSLAGPYEQYF.

The chain joins TRBV7-2 to TRBJ2-7; no definite D call. This CDR3 contains 11 residues. In germline, CDR1 is SGHTA, CDR2 FQGNSA. The V gene lost 5 bases and the J gene lost 4 bases, with 6 bases spanning the gap. The CDR3 reads CASSQRYEQYF. In DNA form, the CDR3 reads TGTGCCAGCAGCCAGCGATACGAGCAGTACTTC.

CDR3 in amino acids: CAWSLQGGAKNIQYF. The CDR3 DNA follows: TGTGCCTGGAGTCTACAGGGGGGAGCCAAAAACATTCAGTACTTC. The rearrangement links TRBV30 to TRBJ2-4, with 8 bases that match TRBD1. The germline CDR1 and CDR2 sequences are GTSNPN and SVGIG (reference sequence). The V segment lost 2 bases and the J segment 0 bases; nucleotides outside the gene matches: 3. There are 15 residues in the CDR3.

The chain employs TRBV30 and TRBJ2-3; TRBD2 agrees at 7 bases. Germline V lookup: CDR1 GTSNPN, CDR2 SVGIG (reference sequence). The CDR3 contains 15 residues. Trimming at V came to 5 bases and at J to 0 bases, leaving 8 bases not matched to a gene. DNA of the CDR3: TGTGCCTGGGGGCAGACTAGCAGTAGCACAGATACGCAGTATTTT. It is translated as CAWGQTSSSTDTQYF.

As for this clone: Different DNA sequences within this sample yield the same CDR3. The chain carries TRBV30 and TRBJ1-2, with 8 bases identical to TRBD1. The germline V gene has CDR1 GTSNPN and CDR2 SVGIG (reference sequence). V lost 3 bases and J lost 4; bases outside the gene matches: 4. The CDR3 is 13 amino acids. For the CDR3, the DNA is TGTGCCTGGAGCTCTGACAGGGGCTATGGCTACACCTTC. It specifies CAWSSDRGYGYTF.

The chain is built from TRBV23-1 and TRBJ2-2; 9 bases are a match to TRBD1. TRBV23-1 is an ORF, and what it does is uncertain. The trim removed 0 bases at V and 5 bases at J, leaving 10 bases unmatched. The CDR3 consists of 18 residues. Written as DNA, the CDR3 is TGCGCCAGCAGTCAATCGGGTGACGGGACAGGGAGGACCGGGGAGCTGTTTTTT. Amino acids: CASSQSGDGTGRTGELFF.

With regard to this clone: Compared with germline, one end of the junction differs, possibly owing to a read error. This sequence joins TRBV29-1 and TRBJ2-4; either TRBD1 or TRBD2 may supply D (6 bases each). The CDR3 extends over 11 amino acids. Germline CDR1 and CDR2: SQVTM and ANQGSEA. CDR3 sequence (DNA): TGCAGCGTGGAAGGGGGGCGCATTCAGTACTTC. Its translation: CSVEGGRIQYF.

J is TRBJ1-2 and V is TRBV13; 7 bases agree with TRBD1. Germline V gives CDR1 PRHDT, CDR2 FYEKMQ (reference sequence). J gave up 0 bases and V 5 bases, and 6 bases lay outside the gene matches. This CDR3 has 15 residues. This CDR3 is CASSPRQGPNYGYTF. The CDR3 region has the DNA TGTGCCAGCAGCCCAAGACAGGGCCCTAACTATGGCTACACCTTC. Using reference TRBV13 and TRBJ1-2 for the parts outside the CDR3, the full variable domain is AAGVIQSPRHLIKEKRETATLKCYPIPRHDTVYWYQQGPGQDPQFLISFYEKMQSDKGSIPDRFSAQQFSDYHSELNMSSLELGDSALYFCASSPRQGPNYGYTFGSGTRLTVV.

The DNA for the CDR3 is TGCGCCAGCAGCTTGGACAGGGGCTACTACGAGCAGTACTTC. This sequence encodes CASSLDRGYYEQYF. V and J are TRBV5-1 and TRBJ2-7; 7 bases agree with TRBD1. The V gene end was trimmed by 0 bases and the J gene end by 3 bases; junction bases not matched to a gene: 3. CDR3 length: 14 residues. Per germline, CDR1 SGHRS and CDR2 YFSETQ.

This clone was seen a few times. This same CDR3 is encoded by further DNA sequences in the sample. The chain couples TRBV29-1 to TRBJ1-1, with TRBD1 as a possible D gene (5 bases). The V end lost 6 bases, the J end lost 0 bases, and 8 bases lay between the germline ends. Germline-derived CDR1 and CDR2 are SQVTM and ANQGSEA. The CDR3 has 12 amino acids. CDR3 residues: CSVGPVNTEAFF. In DNA, the CDR3 is TGCAGCGTGGGACCTGTGAACACTGAAGCTTTCTTT.

Only a few counts were recorded for this clone. The CDR3 nucleotides read TGTGCCAGCAGCTTAGCGGCGCTAGCGGGAGTCAATGAGCAGTTCTTC. It translates to CASSLAALAGVNEQFF. The gene calls are TRBV7-8 and TRBJ2-1; 10 nucleotides agree with TRBD2. V lost 0 bases, J lost 6 bases, and 5 bases stayed unmatched. This CDR3 spans 16 amino acids. Germline assignment: CDR1 SGHVS and CDR2 FQNEAQ.

This clone showed up just a few times. J is TRBJ1-1 and V is TRBV9, with D possibly being TRBD1 (6 bases). CDR1 and CDR2 from the germline V gene are SGDLS and YYNGEE. V shed 4 bases and J shed 4 bases, with 20 bases lying between them. CDR3 length: 16 residues. The CDR3: CASSPRLKGVSTEAFF. CDR3 DNA: TGTGCCAGCAGCCCCCGGCTTAAGGGGGTGAGCACTGAAGCTTTCTTT. Full variable domain (outside the CDR3, taken from reference TRBV9 and TRBJ1-1): DSGVTQTPKHLITATGQRVTLRCSPRSGDLSVYWYQQSLDQGLQFLIQYYNGEERAKGNILERFSAQQFPDLHSELNLSSLELGDSALYFCASSPRLKGVSTEAFFGQGTRLTVV.

V and J are TRBV27 and TRBJ2-1; D might be TRBD1 (6 bases). Trimming left V 4 bases short and J 3 bases short, with 13 bases between. CDR3 length: 15 amino acids. Germline assignment: CDR1 MNHEY and CDR2 SMNVEV (reference sequence). Here the CDR3 reads CASSSQGHHYNEQFF. The CDR3 nucleotides are TGTGCCAGCAGTTCACAGGGACACCACTACAATGAGCAGTTCTTC.

CDR3 nucleotide sequence: TGTGCCAGCAGCCCCAGGGTTCTATGGCTAGATACGCAGTATTTT. It is translated as CASSPRVLWLDTQYF. This chain links TRBV6-5 with TRBJ2-3; perhaps TRBD1 as D (5 bases). Germline V CDR1 and CDR2: MNHEY, SVGAGI. The length of the CDR3 is 15 residues. The germline V and J ends were trimmed by 6 bases and 5 bases, with 18 bases remaining between them.

This chain links TRBV9 with TRBJ2-5; D is unresolved. Per germline, CDR1 SGDLS and CDR2 YYNGEE. The CDR3 runs 14 residues. V gave up 1 base and J gave up 4 bases, with 11 bases separating them. CDR3 nucleotide sequence: TGTGCCAGCAGCGTAATTTCCGTAGGAGAGACCCAGTACTTC. It yields the protein CASSVISVGETQYF.

The V gene is TRBV29-1, the J gene TRBJ2-1, with TRBD1 matching over 7 bases. CDR1 is SQVTM and CDR2 is ANQGSEA in the germline V gene. Germline trimming cut 7 bases from V and 3 bases from J; bases unmatched to any gene: 6. This CDR3 region has 13 residues. CDR3 nucleotide sequence: TGCAGCGGGGCCCGACAGGGCTACAATGAGCAGTTCTTC. Translation gives CSGARQGYNEQFF.

This clone occurred a few times. The rearrangement uses TRBV5-1 and TRBJ2-1; 8 nucleotides match TRBD2. Per the germline V gene, CDR1 is SGHRS and CDR2 is YFSETQ. CDR3 size: 13 residues. The V segment lost 2 bases and the J segment 10 bases; nucleotides outside the gene matches: 5. As DNA, the CDR3 is TGCGCCAGCAGCTTTCCCCAGCGGGAGGAGCAGTTCTTC. It yields the protein CASSFPQREEQFF.

The chain couples TRBV7-2 to TRBJ2-1, with D possibly matching TRBD2 (5 bases). Germline loops: CDR1 SGHTA, CDR2 FQGNSA. This CDR3 has 12 residues. V was pared by 5 bases and J by 10 bases, with 12 bases between. The chain's CDR3 is CASSRPAGEQFF. CDR3 DNA sequence: TGTGCCAGCAGCCGCCCGGCGGGCGAGCAGTTCTTC.

This chain links TRBV2 with TRBJ2-1; D remains unclear. CDR3 length: 11 amino acids. Looked up from germline, CDR1 is SNHLY and CDR2 is FYNNEI. V was trimmed by 6 bases and J by 6 bases, leaving 6 bases between them. This CDR3 reads CASSASNEQFF. The CDR3 bases are TGTGCCAGCAGCGCCAGCAATGAGCAGTTCTTC.

The chain uses TRBV9 and TRBJ2-1; D unresolved. CDR1 and CDR2 from the germline V gene are SGDLS and YYNGEE. The CDR3 has 13 residues. Trimming stripped 4 bases from V and 8 bases from J, with 13 bases between. The CDR3 protein is CASSSPGLDEQFF. Written as DNA, the CDR3 is TGTGCCAGCAGCTCACCCGGTTTGGATGAGCAGTTCTTC.

The chain uses TRBV28 and TRBJ2-1; TRBD1 matches at 8 bases. The CDR3 length is 14 residues. Trimming at V came to 6 bases and at J to 6 bases, leaving 7 bases not matched to a gene. Germline lookup yields CDR1 MDHEN and CDR2 SYDVKM. The CDR3 coding sequence is TGTGCCAGCAGGAAGACAGGGGTTCGCAATGAGCAGTTCTTC. Encoded protein: CASRKTGVRNEQFF.

V and J are TRBV30 and TRBJ2-7, with 10 bases aligning to TRBD1. Germline CDR1 and CDR2: GTSNPN and SVGIG (reference sequence). The CDR3 is 13 residues long. V shed 2 bases and J 5 bases; nucleotides not matched to a gene: 3. CDR3 sequence reads: CAWSLGTGDEQYF. The DNA for the CDR3 is TGTGCCTGGAGTTTGGGGACAGGGGACGAGCAGTACTTC.

V and J are TRBV7-9 and TRBJ2-3; D gene uncertain. CDR3 length equals 15 residues. V was cut by 6 bases and J by 0 bases, with 13 bases left in between. CDR1 is SEHNR and CDR2 is FQNEAQ in the germline V gene (reference sequence). The CDR3 here is CASSVLLTSTDTQYF. CDR3 in DNA: TGTGCCAGCAGTGTACTACTTACTAGCACAGATACGCAGTATTTT.

This clone was seen a handful of times. V and J are TRBV12-5 and TRBJ2-5; D possibly corresponds to TRBD1 (7 bases). Per germline, CDR1 LGHNT and CDR2 FRNRAP. Between the trimmed V and J ends, which lost 5 bases and 5 bases, there was a span of 18 bases. The CDR3 has 15 amino acids. CDR3 DNA sequence: TGTGCTAGTGGTGAACAGGGGCCCGCGGGGGAGACCCAGTACTTC. Residues: CASGEQGPAGETQYF.

The J gene is TRBJ2-1, the V gene TRBV9; 14 bases are shared with TRBD2. The germline V gene encodes CDR1 SGDLS and CDR2 YYNGEE. The CDR3 sequence is 18 residues long. The J segment lost 4 bases and the V segment lost 3 bases, leaving 9 bases of the junction unmatched. The CDR3 region is CASSGGLAGDATYNEQFF. CDR3 sequence (DNA): TGTGCCAGCAGCGGGGGACTAGCGGGAGATGCCACTTACAATGAGCAGTTCTTC.

This clone was seen only a few times. The chain is built from TRBV30 and TRBJ2-7, with 8 positions matching TRBD2. CDR1 GTSNPN and CDR2 SVGIG come from the germline V gene (reference sequence). The CDR3 consists of 14 residues. V lost 2 bases and J lost 2; bases outside the gene matches: 5. The DNA for the CDR3 is TGTGCCTGGAGTCAACTGCGGGGGGCCTACGAGCAGTACTTC. Translating gives CAWSQLRGAYEQYF.